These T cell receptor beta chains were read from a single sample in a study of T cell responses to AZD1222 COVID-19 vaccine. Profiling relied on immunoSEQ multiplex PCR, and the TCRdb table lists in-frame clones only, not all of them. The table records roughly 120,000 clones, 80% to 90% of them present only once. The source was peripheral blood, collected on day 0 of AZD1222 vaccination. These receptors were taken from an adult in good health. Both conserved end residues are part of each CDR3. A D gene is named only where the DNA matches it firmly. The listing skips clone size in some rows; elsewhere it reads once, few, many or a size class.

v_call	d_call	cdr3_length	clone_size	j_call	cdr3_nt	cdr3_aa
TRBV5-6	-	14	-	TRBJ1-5	TGTGCCAGCAGCCGGACAAGTAGCAATCAGCCCCAGCATTTT	CASSRTSSNQPQHF
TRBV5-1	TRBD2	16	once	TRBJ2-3	TGCGCCAGCAGCTTGGGTAGCGGGAGTATTAAAGATACGCAGTATTTT	CASSLGSGSIKDTQYF
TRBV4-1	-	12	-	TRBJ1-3	TGCGCCAGTATAGGGGCGGGAAACACCATATATTTT	CASIGAGNTIYF
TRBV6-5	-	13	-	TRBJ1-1	TGTGCCAGCAGTTACGGCTATAACACTGAAGCTTTCTTT	CASSYGYNTEAFF
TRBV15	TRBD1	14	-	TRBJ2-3	TGTGCCACCGACTACGGGACAGGGACAGATACGCAGTATTTT	CATDYGTGTDTQYF
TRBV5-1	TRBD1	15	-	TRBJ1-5	TGCGCCAGCAGCCCGACAGGGTTGGACAATCAGCCCCAGCATTTT	CASSPTGLDNQPQHF
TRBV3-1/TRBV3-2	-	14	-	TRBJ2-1	TGTGCCAGCAGCGGGGGGAGCTCCTACAATGAGCAGTTCTTC	CASSGGSSYNEQFF
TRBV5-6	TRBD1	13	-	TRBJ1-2	TGTGCCAGCAGGCTACAGGGGAGGTATGGCTACACCTTC	CASRLQGRYGYTF
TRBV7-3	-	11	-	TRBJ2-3	TGTGCCAGCAGCTTCGGCGGGGCGCAGTATTTT	CASSFGGAQYF
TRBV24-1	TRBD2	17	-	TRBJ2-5	TGTGCCACCAGTGATAATGGACTAGCGGCATACCAAGAGACCCAGTACTTC	CATSDNGLAAYQETQYF
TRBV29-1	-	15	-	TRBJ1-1	TGCAGCGTTGAAGACCCGGGGGGGCCCGTCACTGAAGCTTTCTTT	CSVEDPGGPVTEAFF
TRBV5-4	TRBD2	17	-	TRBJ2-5	TGTGCCAGCAGCGGAAGGACTAGCGGGAGTTTCCAAGAGACCCAGTACTTC	CASSGRTSGSFQETQYF
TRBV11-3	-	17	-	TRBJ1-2	TGTGCCAGCAGCTTAGAAGGTGTGGGGAACCGGTTCTATGGCTACACCTTC	CASSLEGVGNRFYGYTF
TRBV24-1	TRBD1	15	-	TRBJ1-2	TGTGCCACCAGTGACCACGCAGGGGGTAACTATGGCTACACCTTC	CATSDHAGGNYGYTF
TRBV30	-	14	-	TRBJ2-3	TGTGCCTGGAGTGGCTGGACTACCACAGATACGCAGTATTTT	CAWSGWTTTDTQYF
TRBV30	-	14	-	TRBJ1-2	TGTGCCTGGAGTAAGGCCCGGGGGCAAGGTGGCTACACCTTC	CAWSKARGQGGYTF
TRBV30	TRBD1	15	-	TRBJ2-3	TGTGCCTGGAGGACGGGGACAGGGTTGCGAGATACGCAGTATTTT	CAWRTGTGLRDTQYF
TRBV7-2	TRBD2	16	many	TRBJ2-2	TGTGCCAGCAGCTTAGGAGGCGGGGGGCGGTTCGGGGAGCTGTTTTTT	CASSLGGGGRFGELFF
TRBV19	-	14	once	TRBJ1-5	TGTGCCAGTAGCGGCCGAAGGGATAATCAGCCCCAGCATTTT	CASSGRRDNQPQHF
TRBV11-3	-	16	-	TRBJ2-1	TGTGCCAGCAGCTTAGATCCCAGGGGCTCCTACAATGAGCAGTTCTTC	CASSLDPRGSYNEQFF
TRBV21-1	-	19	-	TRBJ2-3	TGTGCCAGCAGCTTAAACCCTAGCGGGGGGCCGAGAAGCACAGATACGCAGTATTTT	CASSLNPSGGPRSTDTQYF
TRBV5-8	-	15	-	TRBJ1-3	TGTGCCAGCAGCTTGGTTTTAGGGGCTGGAAACACCATATATTTT	CASSLVLGAGNTIYF
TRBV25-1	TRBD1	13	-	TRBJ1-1	TGTGCCAGCAGAAAGACAGGGAATGCTGAAGCTTTCTTT	CASRKTGNAEAFF
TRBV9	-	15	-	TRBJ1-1	TGTGCCAGCAGCCCCCCCACGGGGGGGAACACTGAAGCTTTCTTT	CASSPPTGGNTEAFF
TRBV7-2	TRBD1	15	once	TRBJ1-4	TGTGCCAGCAGCTCCCGGGGACAGGCGGGTGAAAAACTGTTTTTT	CASSSRGQAGEKLFF
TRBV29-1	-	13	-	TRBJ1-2	TGCGCGATGGACAGTCCGCGTTTATATGGCTACACCTTC	CAMDSPRLYGYTF
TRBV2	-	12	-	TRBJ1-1	TGTGCCAGCAGGAGGAGCGCCACTGAAGCTTTCTTT	CASRRSATEAFF
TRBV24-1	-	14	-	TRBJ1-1	TGTGCCACCAGTGACAACTCGGGGAACACTGAAGCTTTCTTT	CATSDNSGNTEAFF
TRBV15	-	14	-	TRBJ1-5	TGTGCCACCAGCAGAGGACAGCTGAATCAGCCCCAGCATTTT	CATSRGQLNQPQHF
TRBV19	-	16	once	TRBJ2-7	TGTGCCAGTAGTATCGGTTCCGCGACAGCTTCTTACGAGCAGTACTTC	CASSIGSATASYEQYF
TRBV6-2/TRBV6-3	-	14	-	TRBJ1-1	TGTGCCAGCAGCCTCACCGACCAGAACACTGAAGCTTTCTTT	CASSLTDQNTEAFF
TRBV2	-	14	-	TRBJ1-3	TGTGCCAGCCTAGAGGCATTCTCTGGAAACACCATATATTTT	CASLEAFSGNTIYF
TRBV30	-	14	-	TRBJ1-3	TGTGCCTATTCTACAGGACTCTCTGGAAACACCATATATTTT	CAYSTGLSGNTIYF
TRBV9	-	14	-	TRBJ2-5	TGTGCCAGCAGCGTAGGAGGTCTCCAAGAGACCCAGTACTTC	CASSVGGLQETQYF
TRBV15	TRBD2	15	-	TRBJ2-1	TGTGCCACCAGCAACCCGGGGGGGCTCTACAATGAGCAGTTCTTC	CATSNPGGLYNEQFF
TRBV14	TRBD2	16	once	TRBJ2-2	TGTGCCAGCAGCCAAGTAGCGGGAGGGCTTGGCGGGGAGCTGTTTTTT	CASSQVAGGLGGELFF
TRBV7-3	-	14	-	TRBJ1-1	TGTGCCAGCAGCTTTAGCACAGTGAACACTGAAGCTTTCTTT	CASSFSTVNTEAFF
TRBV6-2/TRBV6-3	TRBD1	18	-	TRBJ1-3	TGTGCCAGCAGTCCCTTCTTAGGACAGGGGAAATCCGAAGACACCATATATTTT	CASSPFLGQGKSEDTIYF
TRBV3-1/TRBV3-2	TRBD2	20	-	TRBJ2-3	TGTGCCAGCAGCCAAGTCACAACTAGCGGGGGGTTCTCCGCTTGGAATACGCAGTATTTT	CASSQVTTSGGFSAWNTQYF
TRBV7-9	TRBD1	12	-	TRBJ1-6	TGTGCGGGACAGTTATATAATTCACCCCTCCACTTT	CAGQLYNSPLHF
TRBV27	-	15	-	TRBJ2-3	TGTGCCAGCGGTCGATTGGAGACTAGCACAGATACGCAGTATTTT	CASGRLETSTDTQYF
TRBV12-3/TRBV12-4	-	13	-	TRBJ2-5	TGTGCCAGCAGGGGTAGGGGTAGAGGGACCCAGTACTTC	CASRGRGRGTQYF
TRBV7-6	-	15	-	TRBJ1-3	TGTGCCAGCAGCTATCCCGGGAACGACGGAAACACCATATATTTT	CASSYPGNDGNTIYF
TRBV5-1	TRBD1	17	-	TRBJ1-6	TGCGCCAGCAGCTTGGGGGCCGGGACAGGGGGCTGGTCACCCCTCCACTTT	CASSLGAGTGGWSPLHF
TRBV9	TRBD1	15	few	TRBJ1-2	TGTGCCAGCAGCGTAGAGGGACAGGGTTTAGATGGCTACACCTTC	CASSVEGQGLDGYTF
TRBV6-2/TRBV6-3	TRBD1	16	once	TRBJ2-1	TGTGCCAGCAGTTACGCCGGGACAGGGTCCCAAAATGAGCAGTTCTTC	CASSYAGTGSQNEQFF
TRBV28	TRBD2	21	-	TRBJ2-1	TGTGCCAGCAGTTTTTTCCCCTCTCTAGCGGGAGGGATCTTCTCCTACAATGAGCAGTTCTTC	CASSFFPSLAGGIFSYNEQFF
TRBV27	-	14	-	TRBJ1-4	TGTGCCAGCAGTTTGGGAGGATCTGGTGAAAAACTGTTTTTT	CASSLGGSGEKLFF
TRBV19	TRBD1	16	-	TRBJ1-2	TGTGCCAGTAGTAGGGGACAGGGGAGACCTAACTATGGCTACACCTTC	CASSRGQGRPNYGYTF
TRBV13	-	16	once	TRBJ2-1	TGTGCCAGCAGCTTAAAGTGGGAGGTTGGCTACAATGAGCAGTTCTTC	CASSLKWEVGYNEQFF